This T cell receptor (beta chain) was recovered during a study of tumor and adjacent non-tumor tissue in lung cancer. Study information: Histology: 12 adenocarcinoma, a couple of squamous cell carcinoma, 1 small cell lung cancer. Aged about 31 to 80 years, patients included approximately 11 men and several women with stage I to III disease.

Trimming pared 5 bases from V and 4 bases from J, leaving 5 bases between. CDR1 is WSHSY, CDR2 SAAADI, per germline. The CDR3 is 11 residues long. The library came from three nested PCR rounds adapted from ARM-PCR protocols. TCRdb passed the multiplex PCR reads through MiXCR, listing each CDR3 protein once. In the table there are approximately 76,000 distinct CDR3 sequences, roughly 75% of which are singletons. Of note for this clonotype: With a much larger clone just one base away, this may be a read error. In this CDR3 the conserved last residue, phenylalanine or tryptophan, is missing, so a read error is likely.

No cell sorting was done before RNA was extracted from the tissue. The sample was lung tumor tissue. The chain employs TRBV10-2 and TRBJ1-2, with D unresolved. The source of this sequence is a woman in her seventies with non-small cell lung cancer. CDR3 coding DNA: TGCGCCAGCAGTCCTTCCTATGGCTACACCTCC. Translating it yields CASSPSYGYTS.